This TCR beta chain was obtained from a study of T cell responses to AZD1222 COVID-19 vaccine. Analyses pooled second doses at about 4 or about 12 weeks. Repertoires were generated with immunoSEQ multiplex PCR, while TCRdb's copy carries only in-frame clones and drops some. The repertoire holds over 75,000 clones, with around 88% as singletons. Germline V gene data show CDR1 as MNHNY and CDR2 as SVGAGI (reference sequence). Trimming took off 7 bases at V and 0 bases at J, with 16 bases between the two ends. The CDR3 has 15 amino acids. This chain uses TRBV6-6 with TRBJ2-7; no firm D call. This clonotype was obtained from an adult who received the AZD1222 COVID-19 vaccine. Sequenced material: peripheral blood, taken 28 days after the second AZD1222 dose. CDR3 sequence: CASNRLIGDSYEQYF. The CDR3 bases are TGTGCCAGCAATAGACTCATCGGAGACTCCTACGAGCAGTACTTC.